Below, 24 T cell receptor beta chains from the same sample are listed, as sequenced in a study of T cells in Graves' hyperthyroidism and ophthalmopathy. Amplification of TCR beta CDR3 regions was performed using RNA transcripts as template. First-round RT-PCR with HTBI primers amplified the TCR CDR3 region. Each CDR3 protein gets one entry after TCRdb re-called the multiplex PCR reads with MiXCR. This sample has roughly 630,000 distinct CDR3 sequences, with around 14% found just once. Sequencing was carried out using blood. The receptor set was obtained from a woman in her thirties with Graves' hyperthyroidism.

Only a few counts were recorded for this clonotype. The chain joins TRBV6-1 to TRBJ2-2; a weak D match, TRBD1 (5 bases). V was trimmed by 11 bases and J by 1 base, leaving 5 bases between them. The germline V gene has CDR1 MNHNS and CDR2 SASEGT. The CDR3 is 11 amino acids. CDR3: CAGQNTGELFF. CDR3 sequence (DNA): TGTGCCGGACAGAACACCGGGGAGCTGTTTTTT.

This clonotype was seen more than once but under ten times. The chain combines TRBV14 with TRBJ2-2; D remains ambiguous. The CDR3 is 13 residues long. CDR1 is SGHDN and CDR2 is FVKESK in the germline V gene. Trimming removed 4 bases at V and 6 bases at J, with 9 bases between. The CDR3 reads CASSPWGAGELFF. Written as DNA, the CDR3 is TGTGCCAGCAGCCCCTGGGGTGCCGGGGAGCTGTTTTTT. Together with reference TRBV14 and TRBJ2-2, the CDR3 gives the full variable domain: EAGVTQFPSHSVIEKGQTVTLRCDPISGHDNLYWYRRVMGKEIKFLLHFVKESKQDESGMPNNRFLAERTGGTYSTLKVQPAELEDSGVYFCASSPWGAGELFFGEGSRLTVL.

Comments on this clonotype: This may come from a read error, since a much larger clone is one base off. The chain carries TRBV6-2 or TRBV6-3 and TRBJ2-1; 9 bases match TRBD2. CDR1 and CDR2 (germline): MNHEY, SVGEGT. CDR3 size: 16 residues. The CDR3 sequence: CASRDPLAGSYNEQSF. CDR3 bases: TGTGCCAGCAGGGACCCCCTAGCGGGAAGTTACAATGAGCAGTCCTTC.

This clonotype was seen at least ten times. This chain connects TRBV11-2 to TRBJ2-7; D is uncertain. The CDR3 has 15 residues. V lost 4 bases to trimming and J lost 6 bases, with 19 bases between them. Germline assignment: CDR1 SGHAT and CDR2 FQNNGV. This chain's CDR3 is CASSSAAEVWSEQYF. In DNA form, the CDR3 reads TGTGCCAGCAGCTCCGCAGCCGAAGTCTGGTCCGAGCAGTACTTC.

The sample holds many counts of this clonotype. CDR3 amino acids: CASSAPPGQGARYEQYF. CDR3 coding DNA: TGTGCCAGCAGCGCACCCCCCGGACAGGGGGCGCGGTACGAGCAGTACTTC. The chain links TRBV28 to TRBJ2-7, with 11 bases identical to TRBD1. Trimming cost V 6 bases and J 4 bases; bases outside gene matches: 14. The germline CDR1 and CDR2 sequences are MDHEN and SYDVKM. This CDR3 has 17 amino acids.

At least ten counts were recorded for this clonotype. The chain employs TRBV5-5 and TRBJ1-2; the D gene is possibly TRBD1 (5 bases). The ends were cut back, 1 base at V and 13 bases at J, with 14 bases in the middle. From germline, CDR1 is SGHKS and CDR2 YYEKEE (reference sequence). This CDR3 contains 12 residues. CDR3 nucleotide sequence: TGTGCCAGCAGCTTGAAACAGGCGGGCGGCACCTTC. Translation: CASSLKQAGGTF.

This chain uses TRBV19 with TRBJ1-5; D possibly corresponds to TRBD1 (5 bases). The CDR3 contains 16 residues. CDR1 is LNHDA, CDR2 SQIVND, per germline (reference sequence). Trimming removed 8 bases at V and 9 bases at J, with 26 bases between. CDR3 nucleotide sequence: TGTGCCAGTCAGAACTATGGGGGGAATCTTGAATGGCCCCAGCATTTT. Translated: CASQNYGGNLEWPQHF.

CDR3 DNA sequence: TGTGCCAGCAGCGCCGGGACTAGCGGACCCACAGATACGCAGTATTTT. Its translation is CASSAGTSGPTDTQYF. The chain uses TRBV9 and TRBJ2-3, with TRBD2 matching over 11 bases. J lost 2 bases, V lost 3 bases, and 5 bases had no gene match. This CDR3 is 16 amino acids long. CDR1 and CDR2 (germline): SGDLS, YYNGEE.

Turning to this clonotype: This may be a read error: a much more frequent sequence differs by one nucleotide. This chain uses TRBV10-3 with TRBJ1-1, with D hard to call. This CDR3 region has 15 residues. CDR1 is ENHRY, CDR2 SYGVKD, per germline. The CDR3 DNA follows: TGTGCCTCCAGCCCCCCTAGGTCTATGAACACTGAAGTTTTCTTT. It yields the protein CASSPPRSMNTEVFF.

This clonotype has ten or more counts. This chain links TRBV11-2 with TRBJ2-7; D call uncertain. With 6 bases removed from V and 0 bases from J, the gap between germline ends came to 3 bases. The germline V gene has CDR1 SGHAT and CDR2 FQNNGV. This CDR3 comprises 11 residues. The CDR3 loop reads CASRYSYEQYF. CDR3 bases: TGTGCCAGCAGATACTCCTACGAGCAGTACTTC.

This clonotype was seen ten or more times. The chain couples TRBV12-3 or TRBV12-4 to TRBJ1-5, with 8 bases identical to TRBD1. This CDR3 comprises 15 residues. V gave up 5 bases and J gave up 5 bases; unmatched junction bases: 8. For the CDR3, the DNA is TGTGCCAGCAGTCCCCAGGGGGCTATGGATCAGCCCCAGCATTTT. Translated, it gives CASSPQGAMDQPQHF.

This clonotype was counted ten times or more. The genes are TRBV7-2 and TRBJ2-1; D is perhaps TRBD2 (6 bases). Trimming took off 10 bases at V and 8 bases at J, with 27 bases between the two ends. CDR1 is SGHTA, CDR2 FQGNSA, per germline. The CDR3 consists of 16 residues. The CDR3 protein is CATSAGSGPPGDEQFF. DNA of the CDR3: TGTGCCACCTCCGCGGGATCGGGGCCCCCTGGGGATGAGCAGTTCTTC.

The sample holds a few counts of this clonotype. This chain joins TRBV12-3 or TRBV12-4 and TRBJ1-1; D unresolved. The CDR3 contains 15 residues. V lost 5 bases to trimming and J lost 4 bases, with 17 bases between them. This chain's CDR3 is CASSLPPPRTTEAFF. Here the CDR3 DNA reads TGTGCCAGCAGTCTCCCCCCTCCCCGGACCACTGAAGCTTTCTTT.

In its sample, this clonotype was seen many times. V and J are TRBV30 and TRBJ1-2, with D hard to call. Per germline, CDR1 GTSNPN and CDR2 SVGIG (reference sequence). This CDR3 is 15 amino acids long. V was clipped by 0 bases and J by 3 bases, with 14 bases between them. The CDR3 nucleotides are TGTGCCTGGAGTGTACGGGAGGCTTGGGACTATGGCTACACCTTC. It codes for CAWSVREAWDYGYTF.

This clonotype was seen many times. The rearrangement joins TRBV20-1 to TRBJ1-4; D not certain. From germline, CDR1 is DFQATT and CDR2 SNEGSKA (reference sequence). The CDR3 loop spans 14 amino acids. The V end lost 4 bases, the J end lost 8 bases, and 17 bases lay between the germline ends. Here the CDR3 reads CSAKVQGVKEKLFF. CDR3 coding DNA: TGCAGTGCTAAGGTACAAGGAGTGAAGGAAAAACTGTTTTTT.

A few counts support this clonotype. The J gene is TRBJ2-5, the V gene TRBV30; D gene uncertain. V was shortened by 0 bases and J by 2 bases, with 10 bases between the two germline ends. The CDR3 loop spans 14 amino acids. Per germline, CDR1 GTSNPN and CDR2 SVGIG (reference sequence). The CDR3 loop is CAWSVTTEQETQYF. CDR3 DNA: TGTGCCTGGAGTGTAACCACAGAACAAGAGACCCAGTACTTC.

This clonotype showed up many times. The J gene is TRBJ2-2, the V gene TRBV3-1; the D is unclear. Germline-derived CDR1 and CDR2 are LGHDT and YNNKEL (reference sequence). Trimming stripped 8 bases from V and 2 bases from J, with 9 bases between. There are 13 residues in the CDR3. CDR3 sequence (DNA): TGTGCCAGCGGGGTAACCAACACCGGGGAGCTGTTTTTT. Protein sequence: CASGVTNTGELFF.

This clonotype was detected only a few times. J is TRBJ1-3 and V is TRBV4-2; a possible D gene is TRBD1 (6 bases). CDR3 length: 16 residues. Trimming left V 5 bases short and J 6 bases short, with 20 bases between. Germline CDR1 and CDR2: LGHNA and YNFKEQ. CDR3 DNA: TGTGCCAGCAGCGCCGAGGACAGTGGGGGATTAAACACCATATATTTT. This codes for CASSAEDSGGLNTIYF.

This clonotype occurred many times. This sequence joins TRBV7-2 and TRBJ2-5, with TRBD1 matching over 7 bases. CDR1 is SGHTA and CDR2 is FQGNSA in the germline V gene. Unmatched junction bases numbered 8, after V lost 5 bases and J lost 5 bases. This CDR3 is built from 14 residues. The CDR3 sequence is CASSANRGGETQYF. The CDR3 DNA reads TGTGCCAGCAGCGCCAACAGGGGTGGGGAGACCCAGTACTTC.

This clonotype was seen a few times. The chain has TRBV20-1 and TRBJ1-1; 7 nucleotides align to TRBD1. There are 14 residues in the CDR3. The V and J ends lost 0 bases and 1 base, in that order; junction bases with no gene match: 2. Germline V lookup: CDR1 DFQATT, CDR2 SNEGSKA (reference sequence). The CDR3 loop reads CSARDPGGNTEAFF. CDR3 in DNA: TGCAGTGCTAGAGACCCAGGGGGGAACACTGAAGCTTTCTTT.

The chain joins TRBV7-8 to TRBJ2-3, with a weak D call TRBD2 (7 bases). The CDR3 runs to 16 residues. Germline assignment: CDR1 SGHVS and CDR2 FQNEAQ. V was trimmed by 5 bases and J by 1 base, leaving 16 bases between them. The DNA of the CDR3 is TGTGCCAGCAGCCCAGGTCGGGGGGCGCGCACAGATACGCAGTATTTT. It yields the protein CASSPGRGARTDTQYF.

The chain carries TRBV18 and TRBJ2-7; 7 nucleotides align to TRBD1. CDR3 length: 14 residues. CDR1 and CDR2 (germline): KGHSH, LQKENI. The V segment lost 0 bases and the J segment 5 bases; nucleotides outside the gene matches: 4. The CDR3 here is CASSPPDRVHEQYF. CDR3 DNA: TGTGCCAGCTCACCACCCGACAGGGTCCACGAGCAGTACTTC.

The chain combines TRBV5-1 with TRBJ2-7; a weak D match, TRBD1 (5 bases). CDR3 length: 16 residues. The germline V and J ends were trimmed by 0 bases and 3 bases, with 16 bases remaining between them. Germline V lookup: CDR1 SGHRS, CDR2 YFSETQ. CDR3 nucleotide sequence: TGCGCCAGCAGCTTGGTCGGTGGCAGGGTAAACTACGAGCAGTACTTC. Translation: CASSLVGGRVNYEQYF.

In this sample, this clonotype turned up many times. V usage is TRBV29-1 and J usage is TRBJ2-7, with D possibly being TRBD2 (5 bases). This CDR3 region has 15 residues. The V end was cut by 0 bases, the J end by 4 bases, with 16 bases between. Germline assignment: CDR1 SQVTM and CDR2 ANQGSEA. As DNA, the CDR3 is TGCAGCGTTGAAGATCGCCGGGGATATGGATACGAGCAGTACTTC. It codes for CSVEDRRGYGYEQYF.